A single sample gave rise to the 30 T cell receptor beta chains below, sequenced in a study of cytomegalovirus exposure and HLA in healthy donors. This PCR relied on a set of 60 Vbeta primers and 13 Jbeta primers. Clones were read by immunoSEQ multiplex PCR, and TCRdb kept only the in-frame ones, dropping some. With about 70,000 clones in the sample, the ten largest clones hold 2.4%. The sample comprised PBMCs. Receptor source: a female donor in good health and CMV-seropositive.

V and J are TRBV7-9 and TRBJ2-3; the D is unclear. CDR3 length: 13 amino acids. Trimming stripped 2 bases from V and 2 bases from J, with 5 bases between. Germline-derived CDR1 and CDR2 are SEHNR and FQNEAQ (reference sequence). The CDR3 bases are TGTGCCAGCAGCTTACAGGACACAGATACGCAGTATTTT. Translation: CASSLQDTDTQYF.

The rearrangement links TRBV6-5 to TRBJ2-7; D unclear. Germline CDR1 is MNHEY and CDR2 is SVGAGI. There are 12 residues in the CDR3. The V gene lost 7 bases and the J gene lost 1 base, with 8 bases spanning the gap. CDR3 coding DNA: TGTGCCAGCACCTCCGGTTCCTACGAGCAGTACTTC. Translating it yields CASTSGSYEQYF.

The genes are TRBV7-9 and TRBJ1-4, with no clear D. Per germline, CDR1 SEHNR and CDR2 FQNEAQ (reference sequence). Deletions cut 5 bases from V and 5 bases from J, with 18 bases between. The CDR3 length is 16 residues. CDR3 loop: CASSQGLEQLNEKLFF. In DNA form, the CDR3 reads TGTGCCAGCAGCCAAGGTTTGGAACAGCTAAATGAAAAACTGTTTTTT.

The CDR3 DNA is TGTGCCAGTACCTTGACTAGCGGAGAAGAGACCCAGTACTTC. Its protein is CASTLTSGEETQYF. This chain joins TRBV19 and TRBJ2-5, with 9 bases fitting TRBD2. The CDR3 runs 14 residues. Trimming cost V 7 bases and J 3 bases; bases outside gene matches: 6. Germline V gene lookup returns CDR1 LNHDA and CDR2 SQIVND (reference sequence).

This sequence joins TRBV7-9 and TRBJ2-1; D is possibly TRBD2 (6 bases). The CDR3 consists of 13 residues. Germline lookup yields CDR1 SEHNR and CDR2 FQNEAQ (reference sequence). V was pared by 4 bases and J by 11 bases, with 15 bases between. Here the CDR3 DNA reads TGTGCCAGCAGCTCGAAAGCCGGGACTCAGCAGTTCTTC. Its translation: CASSSKAGTQQFF.

The chain has TRBV27 and TRBJ2-1; no definite D call. V lost 4 bases and J lost 3, with 10 bases in between. The CDR3 has 14 amino acids. Per the germline V gene, CDR1 is MNHEY and CDR2 is SMNVEV (reference sequence). The DNA for the CDR3 is TGTGCCAGCAGTTCCGGGTTGGGCTACAATGAGCAGTTCTTC. Residues: CASSSGLGYNEQFF.

V is TRBV4-1 and J is TRBJ2-7; perhaps TRBD1 as D (5 bases). From germline, CDR1 is MGHRA and CDR2 YSYEKL. The germline V and J ends were trimmed by 2 bases and 1 base, with 12 bases remaining between them. The CDR3 sequence is 15 residues long. CDR3 sequence reads: CASSQIQDPSYEQYF. DNA for the CDR3: TGCGCCAGCAGCCAAATACAGGACCCTTCCTACGAGCAGTACTTC.

The chain recombines TRBV5-4 with TRBJ2-7; possible D gene TRBD2, 6 bases. The CDR3 runs to 15 residues. Germline CDR1 SGHNT, CDR2 YYREEE (reference sequence). V lost 0 bases and J lost 4, with 14 bases in between. The CDR3, as DNA: TGTGCCAGCAGCTTGGGGGTAGCGGTATCATACGAGCAGTACTTC. This encodes CASSLGVAVSYEQYF.

The chain carries TRBV27 and TRBJ1-2, with TRBD1 matching over 7 bases. Germline V gene lookup returns CDR1 MNHEY and CDR2 SMNVEV (reference sequence). V gave up 4 bases and J gave up 4 bases; unmatched junction bases: 15. This CDR3 contains 17 residues. The CDR3, as DNA: TGTGCCAGCAGTTACCTCGGGGGTGACAGGGCGAGCTATGGCTACACCTTC. Protein product: CASSYLGGDRASYGYTF.

V and J are TRBV6-5 and TRBJ2-3; TRBD2 agrees at 11 bases. Trimming at V came to 1 base and at J to 6 bases, leaving 6 bases not matched to a gene. The CDR3 loop spans 16 amino acids. CDR1 is MNHEY, CDR2 SVGAGI, per germline. CDR3 protein: CASSYLLAGEVDTQYF. The DNA of the CDR3 is TGTGCCAGCAGTTACTTACTAGCGGGAGAGGTGGATACGCAGTATTTT.

This chain joins TRBV10-2 and TRBJ1-6, with TRBD1 matching 7 bases. This CDR3 has 14 amino acids. V lost 7 bases and J lost 8; bases outside the gene matches: 8. CDR1 is WSHSY and CDR2 is SAAADI in the germline V gene. Written as DNA, the CDR3 is TGCGCCAGCACCGGAGACAGGGCGGATTCACCCCTCCACTTT. It encodes CASTGDRADSPLHF.

The chain has TRBV7-9 and TRBJ2-5, with D perhaps matching TRBD1 (5 bases). The germline CDR1 and CDR2 sequences are SEHNR and FQNEAQ (reference sequence). The CDR3 runs 11 residues. Trimming took 5 bases from V and 4 from J, leaving 5 bases between them. CDR3 residues: CASSTGETQYF. CDR3 nucleotide sequence: TGTGCCAGCAGCACAGGAGAGACCCAGTACTTC.

The rearrangement links TRBV21-1 to TRBJ2-2; TRBD2, as called in the table, went unchecked against the DNA. TRBV21-1 is given as a pseudogene. CDR3 length: 16 amino acids. In nucleotides, the CDR3 is TGTGCCAGCAGCAAATCTGGTACTCCGAGGACCGGGGAGCTGTTTTTT. Translation: CASSKSGTPRTGELFF.

The chain uses TRBV28 and TRBJ1-6; D not certain. This CDR3 comprises 14 residues. CDR1 is MDHEN, CDR2 SYDVKM, per germline. Trimming left V 4 bases short and J 7 bases short, with 11 bases between. CDR3 bases: TGTGCCAGCAGTTCGGGCGGGGTGAATTCACCCCTCCACTTT. This encodes CASSSGGVNSPLHF.

CDR3 nucleotides: TGTGCCAGCAGTTTGAGGAGCACTGAAGCTTTCTTT. Translation: CASSLRSTEAFF. The chain uses TRBV28 and TRBJ1-1; D not resolved. Trimming took 3 bases from V and 4 from J, leaving 6 bases between them. Germline V gene data show CDR1 as MDHEN and CDR2 as SYDVKM. The CDR3 extends over 12 amino acids.

The chain employs TRBV28 and TRBJ2-7; 8 nucleotides align to TRBD2. With V trimmed by 5 bases and J by 1 base, 10 bases remained unmatched. The CDR3 sequence is 16 residues long. Germline loops: CDR1 MDHEN, CDR2 SYDVKM. The CDR3 bases are TGTGCCAGCAGTGCCTCCGGCGGGGGGAGGTCCTACGAGCAGTACTTC. This encodes CASSASGGGRSYEQYF.

J is TRBJ2-7 and V is TRBV9; a weak D match, TRBD2 (6 bases). Trimming shortened V by 0 bases and J by 2 bases, and 15 bases separated the two germline ends. The CDR3 is made up of 16 amino acids. CDR1 is SGDLS, CDR2 YYNGEE, per germline. CDR3 nucleotide sequence: TGTGCCAGCAGCGTAGGCGGAGGGGCCGCTACCTACGAGCAGTACTTC. Amino acids: CASSVGGGAATYEQYF.

A word on this clone: Germline is not matched at one junction end, which may reflect a read error. This chain uses TRBV5-6 with TRBJ2-7, with 9 nucleotides matching TRBD2. CDR1 SGHDT and CDR2 YYEEEE come from the germline V gene. The CDR3 loop spans 11 amino acids. The CDR3 region has the DNA TGTGCCAGCAGCTTGGGGACTAGCGCCTCATTC. Translation gives CASSLGTSASF.

The CDR3 DNA sequence: TGTGCCAGCAGTCACGGACAGAGTAGGTATGGCTACACCTTC. It codes for CASSHGQSRYGYTF. This chain connects TRBV28 to TRBJ1-2, with TRBD1 as a possible D gene (6 bases). The CDR3 covers 14 residues. V was shortened by 5 bases and J by 5 bases, with 15 bases between the two germline ends. Germline loops: CDR1 MDHEN, CDR2 SYDVKM.

The chain carries TRBV5-1 and TRBJ2-1; 10 bases are a match to TRBD2. Germline trimming cut 8 bases from V and 4 bases from J; bases unmatched to any gene: 15. Germline V gene data show CDR1 as SGHRS and CDR2 as YFSETQ. The CDR3 loop spans 17 amino acids. This CDR3 is CASNQGDLAGVYNEQFF. The CDR3 region has the DNA TGCGCCAGTAACCAAGGGGACCTAGCGGGAGTTTACAATGAGCAGTTCTTC.

The chain links TRBV9 to TRBJ2-7; possibly TRBD1 for D (6 bases). Germline values: CDR1 SGDLS, CDR2 YYNGEE. Trimming stripped 1 base from V and 0 bases from J, with 14 bases between. The CDR3 is 16 amino acids. The CDR3 region has the DNA TGTGCCAGCAGCGTATACGGTGGGGGCAGCTCCTACGAGCAGTACTTC. Translation: CASSVYGGGSSYEQYF. Based on the CDR3 plus reference TRBV9 and TRBJ2-7, the full variable domain is DSGVTQTPKHLITATGQRVTLRCSPRSGDLSVYWYQQSLDQGLQFLIQYYNGEERAKGNILERFSAQQFPDLHSELNLSSLELGDSALYFCASSVYGGGSSYEQYFGPGTRLTVT.

The rearrangement links TRBV28 to TRBJ1-5; TRBD1 matches 10 bases. The CDR3 runs 16 residues. The J segment lost 2 bases and the V segment lost 5 bases, leaving 6 bases of the junction unmatched. Germline lookup yields CDR1 MDHEN and CDR2 SYDVKM. The CDR3 DNA sequence: TGTGCCAGCAGTCCGACAGGGGGCAAGCGCAATCAGCCCCAGCATTTT. Encoded protein: CASSPTGGKRNQPQHF.

The chain employs TRBV28 and TRBJ2-1; 8 nucleotides agree with TRBD2. The CDR3 has 15 amino acids. V dropped 2 bases and J dropped 3; count of bases not matched to a gene: 3. Looked up from germline, CDR1 is MDHEN and CDR2 is SYDVKM. CDR3 sequence: CASSLASGRYNEQFF. For the CDR3, the DNA is TGTGCCAGCAGTTTAGCTAGCGGGCGCTACAATGAGCAGTTCTTC. The full variable domain, with the rest looked up from reference TRBV28 and TRBJ2-1, is DVKVTQSSRYLVKRTGEKVFLECVQDMDHENMFWYRQDPGLGLRLIYFSYDVKMKEKGDIPEGYSVSREKKERFSLILESASTNQTSMYLCASSLASGRYNEQFFGPGTRLTVL.

The V call is TRBV6-5, the J call TRBJ2-1; the D gene is possibly TRBD2 (7 bases). Trimming stripped 10 bases from V and 9 bases from J, with 22 bases between. CDR1 is MNHEY and CDR2 is SVGAGI in the germline V gene. CDR3 length: 14 amino acids. The CDR3: CATIAWGGGVEQFF. The CDR3 region has the DNA TGTGCCACCATCGCCTGGGGAGGGGGTGTTGAGCAGTTCTTC.

The chain joins TRBV11-3 to TRBJ2-6, with TRBD1 identical over 10 bases. J gave up 2 bases and V 1 base, and 2 bases lay outside the gene matches. The CDR3 has 17 amino acids. Germline lookup yields CDR1 SGHNT and CDR2 YENEEA. CDR3 coding DNA: TGTGCCAGCAGCTTAGGAGGGACAGGGGCTGGGGCCAACGTCCTGACTTTC. This encodes CASSLGGTGAGANVLTF.

The chain couples TRBV15 to TRBJ1-2; 10 bases are a match to TRBD1. The germline CDR1 and CDR2 sequences are LNHNV and YYDKDF (reference sequence). J lost 6 bases, V lost 1 base, and 5 bases had no gene match. CDR3 length: 15 amino acids. CDR3 sequence reads: CATSRGQGASDGYTF. CDR3 DNA sequence: TGTGCCACCAGCAGAGGACAGGGGGCTTCGGATGGCTACACCTTC.

The genes are TRBV30 and TRBJ1-5; D not certain. The length of the CDR3 is 13 residues. Trimming cost V 2 bases and J 3 bases, with 8 bases left between them. The V gene's germline CDR1 is GTSNPN and CDR2 SVGIG (reference sequence). This chain's CDR3 is CAWSPRNNQPQHF. The CDR3 DNA follows: TGTGCCTGGAGTCCCAGGAACAATCAGCCCCAGCATTTT. The full variable domain, with the rest looked up from reference TRBV30 and TRBJ1-5, is SQTIHQWPATLVQPVGSPLSLECTVEGTSNPNLYWYRQAAGRGLQLLFYSVGIGQISSEVPQNLSASRPQDRQFILSSKKLLLSDSGFYLCAWSPRNNQPQHFGDGTRLSIL.

The genes are TRBV4-1 and TRBJ2-1, with 7 bases identical to TRBD1. After removal of 1 base from V and 5 bases from J, the junction contained 5 bases not matched to a gene. Germline-derived CDR1 and CDR2 are MGHRA and YSYEKL. The CDR3 has 15 amino acids. The CDR3 reads CASSQGQGLDNEQFF. The CDR3 region has the DNA TGCGCCAGCAGCCAAGGACAGGGCTTGGACAATGAGCAGTTCTTC.

This sequence joins TRBV7-2 and TRBJ1-1; tentative D call: TRBD1 (5 bases). CDR1 SGHTA and CDR2 FQGNSA come from the germline V gene. The CDR3 spans 13 residues. With 3 bases removed from V and 3 bases from J, the gap between germline ends came to 8 bases. The CDR3 bases are TGTGCCAGCAGCTTCGGACAAGACACTGAAGCTTTCTTT. Amino acid sequence: CASSFGQDTEAFF. Based on the CDR3 plus reference TRBV7-2 and TRBJ1-1, the full variable domain is GAGVSQSPSNKVTEKGKDVELRCDPISGHTALYWYRQSLGQGLEFLIYFQGNSAPDKSGLPSDRFSAERTGGSVSTLTIQRTQQEDSAVYLCASSFGQDTEAFFGQGTRLTVV.

The chain links TRBV19 to TRBJ2-7; D unresolved. Per the germline V gene, CDR1 is LNHDA and CDR2 is SQIVND (reference sequence). Trimming shortened V by 5 bases and J by 2 bases, and 13 bases separated the two germline ends. The CDR3 totals 14 residues. The CDR3 reads CASSRSGITYEQYF. DNA for the CDR3: TGTGCCAGTAGTCGGTCAGGAATAACCTACGAGCAGTACTTC.